This T cell receptor beta chain appears in the sequencing data of a study of blood T cell repertoires in COVID-19. Background on the study: Samples taken during acute and convalescent COVID-19 were collected in the United States, Italy and Spain. The analysed material was cDNA or gDNA that came from T cells, B-cell-depleted T cells, or PBMCs.

Trimming cost V 4 bases and J 2 bases; bases outside gene matches: 9. Germline CDR1 reads SGHNT; CDR2 reads YYREEE (reference sequence). The CDR3 sequence is 16 residues long. In the study's own analysis: Quantification of nucleated cells was approximated via reference gene primer amplification. TCRdb keeps only in-frame clones here, not all; method: immunoSEQ multiplex PCR. Clonal size and the V and J genes are those of that table, whereas D and trimming came from the DNA. Here the sample spans some 68,000 clones, roughly 88% being singletons. Patients in Seattle were enrolled during active infection, then followed longitudinally.

The rearrangement uses TRBV5-4 and TRBJ1-2, with 9 bases matching TRBD1. This TCR derives from a man aged 50 to 59 with COVID-19, enrolled during active disease. Input material: peripheral blood. The CDR3 region is CASSDTGGGENYGYTF. CDR3 coding DNA: TGTGCCAGCAGCGACACAGGGGGCGGTGAGAACTATGGCTACACCTTC.